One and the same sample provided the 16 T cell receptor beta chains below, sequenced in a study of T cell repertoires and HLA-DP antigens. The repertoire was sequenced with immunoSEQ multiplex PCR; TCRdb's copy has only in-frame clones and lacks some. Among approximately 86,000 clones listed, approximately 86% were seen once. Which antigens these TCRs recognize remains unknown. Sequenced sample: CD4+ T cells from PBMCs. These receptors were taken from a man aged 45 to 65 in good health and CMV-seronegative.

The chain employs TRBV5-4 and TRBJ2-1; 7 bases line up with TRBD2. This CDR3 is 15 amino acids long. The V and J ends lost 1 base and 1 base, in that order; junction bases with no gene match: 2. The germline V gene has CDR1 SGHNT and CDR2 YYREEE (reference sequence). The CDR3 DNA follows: TGTGCCAGCAGCTTGATGGGGGGGTCCTACAATGAGCAGTTCTTC. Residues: CASSLMGGSYNEQFF.

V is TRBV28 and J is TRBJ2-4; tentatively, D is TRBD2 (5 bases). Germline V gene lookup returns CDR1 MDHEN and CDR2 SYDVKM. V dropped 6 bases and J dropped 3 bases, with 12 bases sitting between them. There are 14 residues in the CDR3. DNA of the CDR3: TGTGCCAGCAGCCCTTCGGGGATCAAAAACATTCAGTACTTC. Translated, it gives CASSPSGIKNIQYF.

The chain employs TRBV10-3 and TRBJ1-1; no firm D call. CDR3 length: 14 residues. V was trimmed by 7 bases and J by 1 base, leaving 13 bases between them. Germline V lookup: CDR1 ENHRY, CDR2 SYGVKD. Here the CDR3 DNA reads TGTGCCATCAAAGTTGAGGGAACGAACACTGAAGCTTTCTTT. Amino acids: CAIKVEGTNTEAFF.

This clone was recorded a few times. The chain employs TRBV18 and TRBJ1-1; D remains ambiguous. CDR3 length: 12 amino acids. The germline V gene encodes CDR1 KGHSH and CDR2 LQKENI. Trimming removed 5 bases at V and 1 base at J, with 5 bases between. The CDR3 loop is CASSGPNTEAFF. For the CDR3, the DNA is TGTGCCAGCTCAGGGCCGAACACTGAAGCTTTCTTT.

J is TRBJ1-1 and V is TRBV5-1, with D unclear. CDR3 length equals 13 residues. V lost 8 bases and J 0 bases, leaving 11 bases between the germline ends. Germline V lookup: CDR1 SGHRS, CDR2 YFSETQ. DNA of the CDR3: TGCGCCAGTTGGCACAGAATGAACACTGAAGCTTTCTTT. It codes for CASWHRMNTEAFF.

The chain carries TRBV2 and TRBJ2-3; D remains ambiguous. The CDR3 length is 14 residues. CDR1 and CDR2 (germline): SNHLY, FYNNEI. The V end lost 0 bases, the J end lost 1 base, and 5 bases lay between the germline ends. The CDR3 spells CASSEAARTDTQYF. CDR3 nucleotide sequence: TGTGCCAGCAGTGAAGCAGCTCGCACAGATACGCAGTATTTT.

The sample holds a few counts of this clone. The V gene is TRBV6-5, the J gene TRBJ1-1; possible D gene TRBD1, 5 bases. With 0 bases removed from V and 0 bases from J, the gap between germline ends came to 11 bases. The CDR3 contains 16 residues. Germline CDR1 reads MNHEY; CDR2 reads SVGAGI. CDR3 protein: CASSYSPGQVNTEAFF. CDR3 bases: TGTGCCAGCAGTTACTCCCCAGGGCAGGTGAACACTGAAGCTTTCTTT.

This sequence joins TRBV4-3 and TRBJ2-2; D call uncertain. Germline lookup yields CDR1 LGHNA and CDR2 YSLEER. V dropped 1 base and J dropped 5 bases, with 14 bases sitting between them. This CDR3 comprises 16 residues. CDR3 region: CASSQASGFATGELFF. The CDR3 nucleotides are TGCGCCAGCAGCCAAGCTTCAGGTTTTGCTACCGGGGAGCTGTTTTTT.

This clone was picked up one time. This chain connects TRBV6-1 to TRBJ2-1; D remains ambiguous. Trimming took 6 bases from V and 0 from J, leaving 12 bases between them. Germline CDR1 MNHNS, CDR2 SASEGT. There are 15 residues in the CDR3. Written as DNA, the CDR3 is TGTGCCAGCAGATCGTCCCTGACCTCCTACAATGAGCAGTTCTTC. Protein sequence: CASRSSLTSYNEQFF.

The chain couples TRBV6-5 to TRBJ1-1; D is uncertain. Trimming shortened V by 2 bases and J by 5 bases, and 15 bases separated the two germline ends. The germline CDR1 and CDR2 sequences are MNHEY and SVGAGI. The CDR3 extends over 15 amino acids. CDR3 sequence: CASSYASAGRTEAFF. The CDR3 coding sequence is TGTGCCAGCAGTTACGCCTCGGCGGGCCGGACTGAAGCTTTCTTT.

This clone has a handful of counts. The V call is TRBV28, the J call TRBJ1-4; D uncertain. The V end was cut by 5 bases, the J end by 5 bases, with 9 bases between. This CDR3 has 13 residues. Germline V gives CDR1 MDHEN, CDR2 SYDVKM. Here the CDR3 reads CASSTPANEKLFF. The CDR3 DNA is TGTGCCAGCAGTACCCCCGCCAATGAAAAACTGTTTTTT.

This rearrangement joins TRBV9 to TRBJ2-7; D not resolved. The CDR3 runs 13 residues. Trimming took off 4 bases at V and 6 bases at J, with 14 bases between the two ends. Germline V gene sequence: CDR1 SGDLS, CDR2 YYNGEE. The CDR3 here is CASSPDPTGEQYF. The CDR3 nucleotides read TGTGCCAGCAGCCCAGACCCAACCGGCGAGCAGTACTTC.

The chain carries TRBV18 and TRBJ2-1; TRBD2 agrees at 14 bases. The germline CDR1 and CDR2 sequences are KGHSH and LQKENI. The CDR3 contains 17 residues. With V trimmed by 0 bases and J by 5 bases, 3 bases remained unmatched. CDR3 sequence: CASSPPGTSGGHNEQFF. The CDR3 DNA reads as TGTGCCAGCTCACCACCCGGGACTAGCGGGGGCCACAATGAGCAGTTCTTC.

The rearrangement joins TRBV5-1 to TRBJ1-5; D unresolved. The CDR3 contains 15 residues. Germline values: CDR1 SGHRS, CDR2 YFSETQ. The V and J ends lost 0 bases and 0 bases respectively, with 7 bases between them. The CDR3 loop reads CASSLDPYSNQPQHF. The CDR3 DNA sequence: TGCGCCAGCAGCTTGGACCCGTATAGCAATCAGCCCCAGCATTTT.

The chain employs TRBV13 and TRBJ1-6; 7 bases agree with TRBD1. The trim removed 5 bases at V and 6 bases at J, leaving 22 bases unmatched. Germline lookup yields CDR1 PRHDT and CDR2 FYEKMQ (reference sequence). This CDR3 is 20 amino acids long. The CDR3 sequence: CASSISSRTGPAPTNSPLHF. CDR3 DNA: TGTGCCAGCAGCATTAGTTCACGGACAGGTCCCGCTCCTACTAATTCACCCCTCCACTTT.

The CDR3 reads CASSIAATDEKLFF. In nucleotides, the CDR3 is TGTGCCAGTAGTATAGCCGCGACGGATGAAAAACTGTTTTTT. The rearrangement joins TRBV19 to TRBJ1-4; D is undetermined. This CDR3 has 14 amino acids. Germline CDR1 LNHDA, CDR2 SQIVND (reference sequence). Deletions cut 1 base from V and 6 bases from J, with 9 bases between.